This record concerns one T cell receptor beta chain sequence. Its specificity is unknown. This sample is drawn from a study of T cell responses to AZD1222 COVID-19 vaccine. Generated by immunoSEQ multiplex PCR, the TCRdb table keeps only in-frame clones and is missing some. The profile shows just over 150,000 clones, 88% of them singletons. Study-level results: Per reports, nearly half of all spike-specific TCRs target regions that are unmutated in variants. Donors were chiefly white British, with a greater number of females, and clonal diversity was perhaps underestimated. There were repertoire samples only from the period after the peak T cell response.

This clonotype was sampled from an adult who had recovered from COVID-19. This specimen was peripheral blood, taken after recovery from COVID-19.

CDR3 in amino acids: CASSYSLTAGEKYNEQFF. The DNA for the CDR3 is TGTGCCAGCAGTTACTCCTTAACGGCGGGGGAGAAGTACAATGAGCAGTTCTTC. V is TRBV6-2 or TRBV6-3 and J is TRBJ2-1; 7 bases fit TRBD2. The CDR3 totals 18 residues. Losses at the gene ends were 0 bases for V and 4 bases for J; bases not matched to a gene: 12. Germline assignment: CDR1 MNHEY and CDR2 SVGEGT.